These T cell receptor beta chains were read from a single sample in a study of T cells in Graves' hyperthyroidism and ophthalmopathy. One entry per CDR3 protein, called by TCRdb with MiXCR from the multiplex PCR reads. Here the sample spans hundreds of thousands of distinct CDR3 sequences, just under 20% being singletons. Material for sequencing was blood. All receptors come from a man aged 40-49 years with Graves' ophthalmopathy. CDR3s include the opening cysteine and the closing phenylalanine or tryptophan. Each record gives: J gene, clone size, V gene, CDR3 protein. Rows may omit the clone size; those that give it use once, few, many or a size class.

J: TRBJ1-6; size: many; V: TRBV28; CDR3: CASSSPQLSPLHF
J: TRBJ2-5; size: .; V: TRBV4-3; CDR3: CASSKEGTGTAETQYF
J: TRBJ1-1; size: many; V: TRBV6-1; CDR3: CASSDPGTENTEAFF
J: TRBJ2-2; size: few; V: TRBV9; CDR3: CASSGGIPPGELFF
J: TRBJ2-3; size: many; V: TRBV2; CDR3: CASTVLAGSTDTQYF
J: TRBJ2-5; size: few; V: TRBV7-3; CDR3: CASSPGTRNGGTQYF
J: TRBJ1-5; size: .; V: TRBV15; CDR3: CATSRERAGNSNQPQHF
J: TRBJ2-2; size: many; V: TRBV12-3/TRBV12-4; CDR3: CASRLPGLAGGGTGELFF
J: TRBJ1-4; size: .; V: TRBV27; CDR3: CASSLSYQAWEKLFF
J: TRBJ2-3; size: .; V: TRBV25-1; CDR3: CASRPLAGGPVLFIAQYF
J: TRBJ2-7; size: few; V: TRBV27; CDR3: CASNPVVPQGSYEQYF
J: TRBJ2-4; size: .; V: TRBV28; CDR3: CASSLAVGSGRPSAENIQYF
J: TRBJ2-2; size: .; V: TRBV29-1; CDR3: CSATGRGYTGELFF
J: TRBJ2-3; size: many; V: TRBV27; CDR3: CASSLTWAPSTSTDTQYF
J: TRBJ2-5; size: .; V: TRBV29-1; CDR3: CSVGSGQETQYF
J: TRBJ2-7; size: .; V: TRBV5-1; CDR3: CASSPGGTSLTYEQYF
J: TRBJ1-1; size: few; V: TRBV27; CDR3: CASSLQGHTEAFF